The clone carrying this TCR beta chain was seen a handful of times. What it recognizes is unknown. On average, the one heparinised blood draw given by each donor was 90 to 150 mL. Sequenced material consisted of expressed TCRB transcripts (all of the isolated RNA was reverse transcribed). Only in-frame clones appear in the TCRdb table, and some are missing; sequencing was by immunoSEQ multiplex PCR. The sample records 600,000 to 650,000 clones, 15% to 17% being singletons. Germline-derived CDR1 and CDR2 are MNHNY and SVGAGI (reference sequence). The CDR3 totals 15 residues. With 0 bases removed from V and 2 bases from J, the gap between germline ends came to 10 bases. This record belongs to a study of beta chain features in type 1 diabetes. General study results and limits: Individuals with type 1 diabetes displayed fewer insertions and more deletions at VDJ junctions. When Type 1 diabetes patients were examined, their TCRB CDR3s proved moderately but significantly shorter in all four CD4+ subsets.

The chain employs TRBV6-6 and TRBJ1-1; no clear D. The TCR was taken from a man between 18 and 35 years old in good health. Sequenced material: naive CD4+ T cells from blood. The chain's CDR3 is CASSYSMTQNTEAFF. In DNA, the CDR3 is TGTGCCAGCAGTTACTCGATGACCCAAAACACTGAAGCTTTCTTT.